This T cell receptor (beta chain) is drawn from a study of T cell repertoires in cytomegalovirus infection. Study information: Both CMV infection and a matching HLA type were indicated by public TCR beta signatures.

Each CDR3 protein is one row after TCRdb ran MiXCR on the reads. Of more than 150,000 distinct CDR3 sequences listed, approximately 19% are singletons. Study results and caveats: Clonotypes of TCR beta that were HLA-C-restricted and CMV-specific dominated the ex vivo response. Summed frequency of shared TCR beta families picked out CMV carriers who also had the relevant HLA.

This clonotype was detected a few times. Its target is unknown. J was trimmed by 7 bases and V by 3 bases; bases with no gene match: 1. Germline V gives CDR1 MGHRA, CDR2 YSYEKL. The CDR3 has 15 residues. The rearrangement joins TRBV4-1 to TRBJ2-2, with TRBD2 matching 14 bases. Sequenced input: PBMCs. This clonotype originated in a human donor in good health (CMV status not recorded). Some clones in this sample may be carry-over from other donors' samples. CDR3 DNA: TGCGCCAGCAGCCAGGGACTAGCGGGAGTCGGGGAGCTGTTTTTT. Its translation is CASSQGLAGVGELFF.